This T cell receptor (delta chain) was obtained from a study of gamma-delta T cells after stem cell transplantation. Germline CDR1 and CDR2: TSWWSYY and QGS. CDR3 length: 21 amino acids. Remarks on this clone: The likely explanation is a read error, given a far larger clone one base away.

TCRdb repeated clone calling on the RT-PCR reads with CATT. The table has about 680 delta-chain clones, roughly 60% seen once; the top ten hold under 55%. The sequenced sample consisted of gamma-delta T cells. V and J are TRDV1 and TRDJ1, with 8 bases lining up with TRDD3. This receptor was obtained from a human donor. It is not recorded whose cells these are; they may come from a transplant donor. The DNA of the CDR3 is TGTGCTCTTGGGGAACTTTTCCCCTACATAACTGGGGGGCTGTACACCGATAAACCCATCTTT. Amino acids: CALGELFPYITGGLYTDKPIF.